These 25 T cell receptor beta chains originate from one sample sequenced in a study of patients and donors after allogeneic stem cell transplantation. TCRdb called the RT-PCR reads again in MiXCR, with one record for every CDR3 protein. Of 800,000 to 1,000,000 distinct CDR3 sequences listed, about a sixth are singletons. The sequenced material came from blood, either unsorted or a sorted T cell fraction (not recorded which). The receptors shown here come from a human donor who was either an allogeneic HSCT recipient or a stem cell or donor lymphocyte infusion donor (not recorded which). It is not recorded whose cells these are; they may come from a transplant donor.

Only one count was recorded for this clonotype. CDR3 region: CASSPGQVRTDTQYF. The CDR3 bases are TGTGCCAGCAGTCCTGGACAGGTACGCACAGATACGCAGTATTTT. The V call is TRBV2, the J call TRBJ2-3; 7 nucleotides match TRBD1. V shed 5 bases, J shed 1 base, and the junction held 6 bases outside the gene matches. This CDR3 spans 15 amino acids. Germline V gene sequence: CDR1 SNHLY, CDR2 FYNNEI. The full variable domain, with the rest looked up from reference TRBV2 and TRBJ2-3, is EPEVTQTPSHQVTQMGQEVILRCVPISNHLYFYWYRQILGQKVEFLVSFYNNEISEKSEIFDDQFSVERPDGSNFTLKIRSTKLEDSAMYFCASSPGQVRTDTQYFGPGTRLTVL.

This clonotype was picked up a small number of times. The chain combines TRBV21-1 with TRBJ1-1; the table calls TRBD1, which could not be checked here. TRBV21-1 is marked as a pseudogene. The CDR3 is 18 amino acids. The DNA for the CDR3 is TGTGCCAGCAGCAAAGTGGCAGGGTCTGTTGTAGGGAACACTGAAGCTTTCTTT. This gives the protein CASSKVAGSVVGNTEAFF.

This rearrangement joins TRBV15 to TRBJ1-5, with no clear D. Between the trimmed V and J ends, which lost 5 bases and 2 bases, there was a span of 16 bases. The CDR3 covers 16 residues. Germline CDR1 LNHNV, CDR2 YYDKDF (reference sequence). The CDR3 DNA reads TGTGCCACCAGCCGCCAAGTCAGTCAGGGCAATCAGCCCCAGCATTTT. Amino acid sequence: CATSRQVSQGNQPQHF.

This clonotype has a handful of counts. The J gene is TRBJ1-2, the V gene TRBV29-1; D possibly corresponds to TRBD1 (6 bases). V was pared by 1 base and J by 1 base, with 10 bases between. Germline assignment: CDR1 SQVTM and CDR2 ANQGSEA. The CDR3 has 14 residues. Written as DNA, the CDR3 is TGCAGCGTTGAAGCGGGGGGGCTTAACTATGGCTACACCTTC. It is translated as CSVEAGGLNYGYTF.

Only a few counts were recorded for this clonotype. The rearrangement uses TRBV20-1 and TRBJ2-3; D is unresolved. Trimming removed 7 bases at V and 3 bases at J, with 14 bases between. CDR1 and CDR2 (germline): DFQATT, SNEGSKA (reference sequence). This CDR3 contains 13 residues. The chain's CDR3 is CSGGGARTDTQYF. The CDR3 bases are TGCAGTGGGGGTGGAGCGAGGACAGATACGCAGTATTTT.

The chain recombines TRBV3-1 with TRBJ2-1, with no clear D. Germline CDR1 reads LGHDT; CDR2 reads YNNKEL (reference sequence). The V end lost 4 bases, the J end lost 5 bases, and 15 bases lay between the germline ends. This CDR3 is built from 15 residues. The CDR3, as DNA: TGTGCCAGCAGCCTGGTGGGTATTGCAGACAATGAGCAGTTCTTC. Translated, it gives CASSLVGIADNEQFF.

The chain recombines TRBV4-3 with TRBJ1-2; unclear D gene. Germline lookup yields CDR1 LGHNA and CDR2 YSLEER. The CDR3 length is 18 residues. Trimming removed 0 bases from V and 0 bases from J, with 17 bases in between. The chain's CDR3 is CASSQDGVTRTSNYGYTF. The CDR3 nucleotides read TGCGCCAGCAGCCAAGATGGGGTGACAAGGACTTCTAACTATGGCTACACCTTC.

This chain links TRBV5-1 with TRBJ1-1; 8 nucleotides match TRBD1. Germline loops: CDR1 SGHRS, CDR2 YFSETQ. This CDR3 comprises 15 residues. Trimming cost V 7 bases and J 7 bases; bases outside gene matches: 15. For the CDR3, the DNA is TGCGCCAGCTCCACGGACAGGGCGGTTGGTGGTGAAGCTTTCTTT. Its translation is CASSTDRAVGGEAFF.

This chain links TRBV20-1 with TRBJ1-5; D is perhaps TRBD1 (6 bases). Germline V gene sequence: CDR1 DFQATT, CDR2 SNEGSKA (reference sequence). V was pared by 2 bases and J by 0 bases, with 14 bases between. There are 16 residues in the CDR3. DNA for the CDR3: TGCAGTGCTAGAAGGCAGGGGACTAATAGCAATCAGCCCCAGCATTTT. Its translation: CSARRQGTNSNQPQHF.

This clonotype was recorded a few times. CDR3 nucleotides: TGTGCCAGCAGCGTAGGTTGGGGGGGGCAAGAGACCCAGTACTTC. This codes for CASSVGWGGQETQYF. The chain links TRBV9 to TRBJ2-5; the match to TRBD2 covers 7 bases. Germline V CDR1 and CDR2: SGDLS, YYNGEE. J was trimmed by 2 bases and V by 0 bases; bases with no gene match: 4. This CDR3 has 15 residues.

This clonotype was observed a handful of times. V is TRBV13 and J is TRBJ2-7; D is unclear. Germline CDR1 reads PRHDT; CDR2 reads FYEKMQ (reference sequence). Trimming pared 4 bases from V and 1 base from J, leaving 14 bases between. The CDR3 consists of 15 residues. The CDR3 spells CASSSPETGSYEQYF. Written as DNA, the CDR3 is TGTGCCAGCAGCTCCCCCGAGACTGGATCCTACGAGCAGTACTTC.

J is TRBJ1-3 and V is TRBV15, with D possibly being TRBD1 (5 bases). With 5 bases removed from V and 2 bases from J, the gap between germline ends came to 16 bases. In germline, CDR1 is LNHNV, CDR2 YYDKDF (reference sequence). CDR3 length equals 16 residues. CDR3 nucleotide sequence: TGTGCCACCAGCTTATCCAGGGTATCGGCTGGAAACACCATATATTTT. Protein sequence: CATSLSRVSAGNTIYF. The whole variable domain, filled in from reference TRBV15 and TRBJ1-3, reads DAMVIQNPRYQVTQFGKPVTLSCSQTLNHNVMYWYQQKSSQAPKLLFHYYDKDFNNEADTPDNFQSRRPNTSFCFLDIRSPGLGDTAMYLCATSLSRVSAGNTIYFGEGSWLTVV.

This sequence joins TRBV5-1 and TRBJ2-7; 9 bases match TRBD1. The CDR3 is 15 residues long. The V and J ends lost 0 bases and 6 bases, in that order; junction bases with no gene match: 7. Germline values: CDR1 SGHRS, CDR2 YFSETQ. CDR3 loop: CASSLGTGGSIEQYF. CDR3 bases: TGCGCCAGCAGCTTGGGCACAGGGGGCTCGATCGAGCAGTACTTC.

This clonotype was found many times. The CDR3 protein is CASSGGSSRGETQYF. The DNA of the CDR3 is TGTGCCAGCAGCGGGGGGTCAAGTCGGGGTGAGACCCAGTACTTC. The V gene is TRBV5-5, the J gene TRBJ2-5; TRBD2 might be the D (6 bases). CDR1 and CDR2 from the germline V gene are SGHKS and YYEKEE (reference sequence). V lost 4 bases and J 5 bases, leaving 18 bases between the germline ends. The CDR3 runs to 15 residues.

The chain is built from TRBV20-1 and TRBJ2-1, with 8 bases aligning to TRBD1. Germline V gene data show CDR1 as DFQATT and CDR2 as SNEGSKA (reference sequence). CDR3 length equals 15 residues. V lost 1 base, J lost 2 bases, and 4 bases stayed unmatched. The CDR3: CSARAARGPYNEQFF. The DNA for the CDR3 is TGCAGTGCTAGAGCTGCCAGGGGGCCCTACAATGAGCAGTTCTTC.

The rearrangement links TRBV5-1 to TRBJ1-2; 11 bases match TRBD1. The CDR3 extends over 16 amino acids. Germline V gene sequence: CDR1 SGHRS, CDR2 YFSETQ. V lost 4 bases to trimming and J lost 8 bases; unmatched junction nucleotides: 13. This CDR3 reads CASSPEWTGGARGYTF. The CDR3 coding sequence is TGCGCCAGCAGCCCAGAATGGACAGGGGGCGCTCGGGGCTACACCTTC.

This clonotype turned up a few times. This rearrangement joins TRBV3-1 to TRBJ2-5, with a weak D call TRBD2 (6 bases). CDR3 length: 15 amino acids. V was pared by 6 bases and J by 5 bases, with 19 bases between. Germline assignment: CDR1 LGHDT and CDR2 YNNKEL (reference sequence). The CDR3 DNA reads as TGTGCCAGCAGTCAGTTACCGGGCGGAGGGGAGACCCAGTACTTC. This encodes CASSQLPGGGETQYF.

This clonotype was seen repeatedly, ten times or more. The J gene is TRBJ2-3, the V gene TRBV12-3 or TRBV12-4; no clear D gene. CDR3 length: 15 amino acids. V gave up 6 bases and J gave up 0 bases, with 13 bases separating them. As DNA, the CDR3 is TGTGCCAGCAGGACCACTGGGCTTAGCACAGATACGCAGTATTTT. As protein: CASRTTGLSTDTQYF.

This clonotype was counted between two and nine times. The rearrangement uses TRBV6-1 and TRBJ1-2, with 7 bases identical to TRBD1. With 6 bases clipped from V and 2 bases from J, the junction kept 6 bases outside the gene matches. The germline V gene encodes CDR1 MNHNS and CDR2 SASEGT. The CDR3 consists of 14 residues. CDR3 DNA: TGTGCCAGCAGAATAACAGGGGACAACTATGGCTACACCTTC. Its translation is CASRITGDNYGYTF.

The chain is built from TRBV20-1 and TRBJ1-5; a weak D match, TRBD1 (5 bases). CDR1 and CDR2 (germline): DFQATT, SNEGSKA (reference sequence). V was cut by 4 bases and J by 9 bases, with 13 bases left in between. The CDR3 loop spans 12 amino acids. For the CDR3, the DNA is TGCAGTGCTACCCTCCGGGGACGGCCCCAGCATTTT. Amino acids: CSATLRGRPQHF.

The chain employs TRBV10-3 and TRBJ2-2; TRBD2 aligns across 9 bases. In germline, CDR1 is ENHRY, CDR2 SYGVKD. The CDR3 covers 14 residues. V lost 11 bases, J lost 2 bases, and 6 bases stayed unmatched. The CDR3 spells CAARLAENTGELFF. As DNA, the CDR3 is TGTGCCGCGAGACTAGCGGAAAACACCGGGGAGCTGTTTTTT.

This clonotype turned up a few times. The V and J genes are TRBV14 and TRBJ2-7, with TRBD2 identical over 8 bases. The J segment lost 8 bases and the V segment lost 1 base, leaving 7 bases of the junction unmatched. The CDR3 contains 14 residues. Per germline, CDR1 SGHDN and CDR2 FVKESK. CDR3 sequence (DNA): TGTGCCAGCAGCCAAGCGGGAGGGCCCCTGCAGCAGTACTTC. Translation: CASSQAGGPLQQYF. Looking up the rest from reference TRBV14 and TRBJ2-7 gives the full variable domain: EAGVTQFPSHSVIEKGQTVTLRCDPISGHDNLYWYRRVMGKEIKFLLHFVKESKQDESGMPNNRFLAERTGGTYSTLKVQPAELEDSGVYFCASSQAGGPLQQYFGPGTRLTVT.

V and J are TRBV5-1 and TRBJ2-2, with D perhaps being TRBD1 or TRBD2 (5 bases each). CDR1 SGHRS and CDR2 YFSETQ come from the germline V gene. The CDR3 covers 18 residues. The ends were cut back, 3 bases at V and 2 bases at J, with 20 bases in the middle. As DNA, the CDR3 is TGCGCCAGCAGCTCGTTACCGGGGCCGAATATAAACACCGGGGAGCTGTTTTTT. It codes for CASSSLPGPNINTGELFF.

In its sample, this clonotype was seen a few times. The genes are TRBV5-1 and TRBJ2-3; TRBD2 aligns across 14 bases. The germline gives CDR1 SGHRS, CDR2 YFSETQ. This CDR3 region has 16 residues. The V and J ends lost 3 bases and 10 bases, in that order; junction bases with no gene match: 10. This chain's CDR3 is CASSSGLAGGNGPQYF. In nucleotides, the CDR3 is TGCGCCAGCAGCTCTGGACTAGCGGGAGGAAATGGACCGCAGTATTTT.

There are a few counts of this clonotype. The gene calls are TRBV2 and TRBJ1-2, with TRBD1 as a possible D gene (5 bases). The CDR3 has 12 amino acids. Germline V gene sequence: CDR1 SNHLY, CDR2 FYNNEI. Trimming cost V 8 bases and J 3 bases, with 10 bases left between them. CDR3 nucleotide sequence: TGTGCCAGCTCGGGGGAGCACTATGGCTACACCTTC. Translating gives CASSGEHYGYTF.